A selection of T cell receptor beta chains follows, all from one sample in a study of blood T cells in healthy people across ages. TCRdb re-called the 5' RACE reads through MiXCR, storing one row per CDR3 protein. In the table there are about 1.6 million distinct CDR3 sequences, about 35% of which are singletons. Sequencing used blood. The receptor set was obtained from a woman in her 30s in good health. CDR3s include the opening cysteine and the closing phenylalanine or tryptophan. The D gene is left open where the match is weak. Expanded clones get a size class; other rows say once, few or many, or leave the size out.

CTSSPPGVGYTF,TGCACCAGCAGTCCGCCCGGGGTAGGCTACACCTTC,.,.,TRBJ1-2,TRBV5-1
CASRAADRGNSYNEQFF,TGTGCCAGCAGGGCTGCGGACAGGGGGAATTCCTACAATGAGCAGTTCTTC,.,TRBD1,TRBJ2-1,TRBV27
CASSLDPGWNGYTF,TGTGCCAGCAGCTTAGATCCAGGGTGGAACGGCTACACCTTC,.,.,TRBJ1-2,TRBV7-8
CSARDPGAGEKLFF,TGCAGTGCTAGAGATCCAGGGGCGGGGGAAAAACTGTTTTTT,.,.,TRBJ1-4,TRBV20-1
CASSSSGSRYGYTF,TGCGCCAGCAGCTCTTCGGGATCAAGATATGGCTACACCTTC,few,.,TRBJ1-2,TRBV5-1
CSVRDRATYEQYF,TGCAGCGTTAGGGACAGGGCCACCTACGAGCAGTACTTC,many,TRBD1,TRBJ2-7,TRBV29-1
CSVEVTSGKYNEQFF,TGCAGCGTTGAAGTGACTAGCGGGAAATACAATGAGCAGTTCTTC,many,TRBD2,TRBJ2-1,TRBV29-1
CASSKLETQYF,TGTGCCAGCAGCAAACTGGAGACCCAGTACTTC,.,.,TRBJ2-5,TRBV3-1
CSPYSGGSTQYF,TGCAGTCCCTATAGCGGGGGATCTACGCAGTATTTT,many,TRBD2,TRBJ2-3,TRBV20-1
CASSQLGGRSYEQYF,TGTGCCAGCAGCCAGCTGGGGGGACGCTCCTACGAGCAGTACTTC,.,.,TRBJ2-7,TRBV3-1
CASSVGQHRGYGYTF,TGTGCCAGCAGCGTGGGACAGCATAGGGGCTATGGCTACACCTTC,many,TRBD1,TRBJ1-2,TRBV7-2
CASSLGSGQGNQPQHF,TGCGCCAGCAGCTTGGGTTCCGGACAGGGCAATCAGCCCCAGCATTTT,once,TRBD1,TRBJ1-5,TRBV5-1
CALSTGERDYGYTF,TGTGCCTTATCTACGGGGGAAAGAGACTATGGCTACACCTTC,few,.,TRBJ1-2,TRBV21-1
CSAREPGENQPQHF,TGCAGTGCTAGAGAGCCGGGCGAAAATCAGCCCCAGCATTTT,many,.,TRBJ1-5,TRBV20-1
CASSARTSGSGEQYF,TGTGCCAGCAGCGCACGGACTAGCGGGAGTGGCGAGCAGTACTTC,.,TRBD2,TRBJ2-7,TRBV7-2
CASSVEGGAFGHEQFF,TGTGCCAGCAGCGTAGAAGGGGGGGCCTTCGGCCATGAGCAGTTCTTC,few,.,TRBJ2-1,TRBV9
CAWSVQRGDRYGYTF,TGTGCCTGGAGTGTACAGAGGGGGGATCGCTATGGCTACACCTTC,.,.,TRBJ1-2,TRBV30
CASSQQQAGGPGELFF,TGTGCCAGCAGCCAGCAACAGGCGGGAGGACCCGGGGAGCTGTTTTTT,.,TRBD2,TRBJ2-2,TRBV4-2
CASSPKLAGGYEQYF,TGCGCCAGCAGCCCCAAACTAGCGGGGGGCTACGAGCAGTACTTC,.,TRBD2,TRBJ2-7,TRBV4-1
CASTYRAGRQPLHF,TGTGCCAGCACTTATAGAGCGGGTCGTCAGCCCCTCCACTTT,.,.,TRBJ1-6,TRBV27
CASTSPSSQGGIYGYTF,TGTGCCAGCACCTCACCCTCCTCACAGGGTGGAATATATGGCTACACCTTC,few,.,TRBJ1-2,TRBV28
CASWAGKTLGEQETQYF,TGTGCCAGCTGGGCGGGCAAGACCCTCGGTGAGCAAGAGACCCAGTACTTC,.,.,TRBJ2-5,TRBV2
CASSLYGGVGETQYF,TGTGCCAGCAGCCTCTATGGGGGGGTCGGAGAGACCCAGTACTTC,.,TRBD2,TRBJ2-5,TRBV11-2
CASSPPGQGNSPLHF,TGTGCCAGCAGCCCACCGGGACAGGGTAATTCACCCCTCCACTTT,.,TRBD1,TRBJ1-6,TRBV9
CASTQGGDTDTQYF,TGTGCCAGCACCCAGGGGGGTGACACAGATACGCAGTATTTT,.,.,TRBJ2-3,TRBV6-1
CSVPRQGTEAFF,TGCAGCGTTCCCAGACAGGGCACTGAAGCTTTCTTT,.,TRBD1,TRBJ1-1,TRBV29-1
CASGSEEDAEYEQYF,TGTGCCAGCGGCTCGGAAGAGGACGCGGAGTACGAGCAGTACTTC,.,.,TRBJ2-7,TRBV7-9
CASSLSGQRYEQYF,TGTGCCAGCAGCCTATCGGGACAGAGGTACGAGCAGTACTTC,.,TRBD1,TRBJ2-7,TRBV28
CASSFTGTAPNYGYTF,TGTGCCAGCAGCTTTACCGGGACAGCCCCTAACTATGGCTACACCTTC,.,TRBD1,TRBJ1-2,TRBV6-6
CSVLAGYDEQYF,TGCAGCGTTTTAGCGGGGTATGACGAGCAGTACTTC,few,TRBD2,TRBJ2-7,TRBV29-1
CASSVPSDGPGANVLTF,TGTGCCAGCAGCGTACCCTCGGACGGACCTGGGGCCAACGTCCTGACTTTC,.,.,TRBJ2-6,TRBV9
CASSNGYNTEAFF,TGTGCCAGCAGCAATGGGTACAACACTGAAGCTTTCTTT,.,.,TRBJ1-1,TRBV9
CASTTGGAYQPQHF,TGTGCCAGCACAACAGGGGGCGCGTATCAGCCCCAGCATTTT,.,TRBD1,TRBJ1-5,TRBV28
CASSHKSTLKGDEQYF,TGTGCCAGCAGCCACAAGAGTACCTTAAAGGGAGACGAGCAGTACTTC,few,.,TRBJ2-7,TRBV3-1
CASSLWLLAGGQNTQYF,TGTGCCAGCAGTTTATGGTTGCTAGCGGGGGGGCAAAATACGCAGTATTTT,.,TRBD2,TRBJ2-3,TRBV27
CASSESRNHLAGRNEQFF,TGCGCCAGCAGTGAGTCTCGGAATCATCTAGCGGGACGGAATGAGCAGTTCTTC,.,TRBD2,TRBJ2-1,TRBV10-2
CAIRDDRGSYGYTF,TGTGCCATCAGGGATGACAGGGGGAGCTATGGCTACACCTTC,once,TRBD1,TRBJ1-2,TRBV10-3
CASRTGGADGYTF,TGTGCCAGCAGGACAGGGGGCGCCGATGGCTACACCTTC,few,TRBD1,TRBJ1-2,TRBV7-9
CASSRGSNYEQYF,TGTGCCAGCAGTCGCGGGAGTAACTACGAGCAGTACTTC,few,TRBD2,TRBJ2-7,TRBV25-1
CSAKLQGSYEQYF,TGCAGTGCTAAACTTCAAGGTTCCTACGAGCAGTACTTC,.,.,TRBJ2-7,TRBV20-1
CASIQERVNVLTF,TGTGCCAGCATCCAGGAACGGGTCAACGTCCTGACTTTC,.,.,TRBJ2-6,TRBV6-6
CASSDGVAETQYF,TGTGCCAGCAGTGATGGGGTCGCCGAGACCCAGTACTTC,many,.,TRBJ2-5,TRBV2
CASGEGLQTQYF,TGTGCCAGCGGGGAGGGGCTACAGACCCAGTACTTC,.,TRBD2,TRBJ2-5,TRBV25-1
CASRAGARTEAFF,TGCGCCAGCAGGGCGGGGGCGCGGACTGAAGCTTTCTTT,.,.,TRBJ1-1,TRBV10-1
CASSPSRDYNTGELFF,TGCGCCAGCAGCCCCAGCCGGGACTATAACACCGGGGAGCTGTTTTTT,few,TRBD2,TRBJ2-2,TRBV5-1
CASSPPLTDYNEQFF,TGTGCCAGCAGTCCTCCCCTGACAGACTACAATGAGCAGTTCTTC,.,.,TRBJ2-1,TRBV28
CASSREVSATSGANVLTF,TGTGCCAGCAGTAGAGAGGTTTCGGCGACATCTGGGGCCAACGTCCTGACTTTC,few,.,TRBJ2-6,TRBV9
CSARVGEDQPQHF,TGCAGTGCTAGAGTCGGGGAAGATCAGCCCCAGCATTTT,.,.,TRBJ1-5,TRBV20-1
CSATWGYAYNEQFF,TGCAGTGCCACCTGGGGGTATGCCTACAATGAGCAGTTCTTC,.,.,TRBJ2-1,TRBV20-1
CAINHAGLASTDTQYF,TGTGCCATCAACCACGCGGGACTAGCAAGCACAGATACGCAGTATTTT,.,TRBD2,TRBJ2-3,TRBV10-3
CSALAGGPGEQYF,TGCAGTGCCCTAGCGGGAGGGCCGGGGGAGCAGTACTTC,few,TRBD2,TRBJ2-7,TRBV20-1
CASSPVRNTDTQYF,TGTGCCAGCAGCCCGGTTCGAAACACAGATACGCAGTATTTT,.,.,TRBJ2-3,TRBV5-4
CASSWGTGSTEAFF,TGTGCCAGCAGTTGGGGGACAGGGAGCACTGAAGCTTTCTTT,.,TRBD1,TRBJ1-1,TRBV12-3/TRBV12-4
CSARAIARQGSSYEQYF,TGCAGTGCTAGAGCCATCGCCCGTCAGGGAAGCTCCTACGAGCAGTACTTC,once,.,TRBJ2-7,TRBV20-1
CASSKVGQGRPDTQYF,TGTGCCAGCAGCAAAGTCGGACAGGGGCGACCAGATACGCAGTATTTT,few,.,TRBJ2-3,TRBV21-1
CASSRTGVLYNEQFF,TGTGCCAGCAGTAGAACAGGGGTCCTCTACAATGAGCAGTTCTTC,.,TRBD1,TRBJ2-1,TRBV7-8
CSARIQEANYGYTF,TGCAGTGCTAGAATACAAGAAGCTAACTATGGCTACACCTTC,.,.,TRBJ1-2,TRBV20-1
CASSYSVGRAVVYEQYF,TGTGCCAGCAGTTACTCTGTAGGGAGGGCTGTGGTCTACGAGCAGTACTTC,.,TRBD2,TRBJ2-7,TRBV6-2/TRBV6-3
CASSLDNAYNEQFF,TGCGCCAGCAGCCTGGACAACGCCTACAATGAGCAGTTCTTC,.,.,TRBJ2-1,TRBV5-1
CASSLAWATTDTQYF,TGTGCCAGCAGCTTAGCCTGGGCCACCACAGATACGCAGTATTTT,.,.,TRBJ2-3,TRBV11-2